This TCR beta chain is drawn from a study of cytomegalovirus exposure and HLA in healthy donors. General study results and limits: Excluded: some indistinguishable V segments such as TRBV6-2 and TRBV6-3. In vitro checks showed that a few CMV-associated chains really do target CMV antigens.

On this clone itself: Its target is unknown.

The V segment lost 2 bases and the J segment 12 bases; nucleotides outside the gene matches: 12. The CDR3 has 14 residues. The V gene's germline CDR1 is MNHEY and CDR2 SVGAGI. Researchers ran the PCR with 60 Vbeta and 13 Jbeta primers. Profiled with immunoSEQ multiplex PCR; TCRdb holds only in-frame clones, not every one. This table has some 190,000 clones, roughly four fifths appearing once. The TCR sequence derives from a man younger than 35 in good health and CMV-seronegative. The chain recombines TRBV6-5 with TRBJ1-1, with 7 nucleotides matching TRBD1. Sequences were obtained from PBMCs. CDR3 in DNA: TGTGCCAGCAGTTACCAGGGGGGAAAGAGTGATACTTTCTTT. Encoded protein: CASSYQGGKSDTFF.